What follows are 17 T cell receptor beta chains derived from one specimen sequenced in a study of PD-L1 blockade in urothelial cancer. Time point of the sample: peripheral blood 6 weeks after treatment start. The table came from immunoSEQ multiplex PCR; TCRdb's copy has only in-frame clones and leaves some out. Among 50,000 or so clones listed, around 86% were seen once. Sequenced material: PBMCs, taken around atezolizumab (anti-PD-L1) treatment. These receptors all come from a man in his 60s with urothelial cancer.

The gene calls are TRBV19 and TRBJ1-5; TRBD1 matches at 10 bases. CDR1 and CDR2 (germline): LNHDA, SQIVND (reference sequence). This CDR3 contains 19 residues. The trim removed 7 bases at V and 0 bases at J, leaving 15 bases unmatched. CDR3 sequence: CASKAPSGQGGYSNQPQHF. DNA of the CDR3: TGTGCCAGTAAGGCCCCTTCCGGACAGGGGGGATATAGCAATCAGCCCCAGCATTTT.

This chain links TRBV6-5 with TRBJ2-2, with D tentatively TRBD2 (6 bases). Germline V gene data show CDR1 as MNHEY and CDR2 as SVGAGI. Trimming took off 4 bases at V and 1 base at J, with 10 bases between the two ends. This CDR3 is built from 15 residues. The DNA for the CDR3 is TGTGCCAGCAGTTTACGGGGGTTGAACACCGGGGAGCTGTTTTTT. Amino acid sequence: CASSLRGLNTGELFF.

This clone was seen once. The V gene is TRBV10-2, the J gene TRBJ2-2, with 8 nucleotides matching TRBD1. V gave up 3 bases and J gave up 1 base; unmatched junction bases: 7. Per the germline V gene, CDR1 is WSHSY and CDR2 is SAAADI. The CDR3 contains 17 residues. The CDR3 region has the DNA TGCGCCAGCAGTGAAATAGGACAGGGAAAGAACACCGGGGAGCTGTTTTTT. Amino acid sequence: CASSEIGQGKNTGELFF.

The chain employs TRBV11-2 and TRBJ2-1; 11 bases are shared with TRBD2. Looked up from germline, CDR1 is SGHAT and CDR2 is FQNNGV. With V trimmed by 1 base and J by 6 bases, 2 bases remained unmatched. The CDR3 has 15 residues. For the CDR3, the DNA is TGTGCCAGCAGCTTAGGGCTAGCGGGGGGCAATGAGCAGTTCTTC. The encoded protein is CASSLGLAGGNEQFF.

The V gene is TRBV13, the J gene TRBJ2-1; TRBD2 agrees at 16 bases. Trimming cost V 5 bases and J 6 bases; bases outside gene matches: 7. CDR1 is PRHDT, CDR2 FYEKMQ, per germline (reference sequence). This CDR3 has 17 amino acids. This CDR3 reads CASSPLGTSGGANEQFF. The CDR3 coding sequence is TGTGCCAGCAGCCCCTTAGGGACTAGCGGGGGGGCCAATGAGCAGTTCTTC.

J is TRBJ2-1 and V is TRBV7-3, with D uncertain. CDR1 is SGHTA and CDR2 is FQGTGA in the germline V gene. V was shortened by 1 base and J by 5 bases, with 6 bases between the two germline ends. This CDR3 region has 13 residues. DNA of the CDR3: TGTGCCAGCAGCTTAAGAGGTGACAATGAGCAGTTCTTC. This translates into CASSLRGDNEQFF.

The V and J genes are TRBV6-6 and TRBJ1-1; D remains ambiguous. This CDR3 spans 15 amino acids. Deletions cut 2 bases from V and 4 bases from J, with 14 bases between. The V gene's germline CDR1 is MNHNY and CDR2 SVGAGI (reference sequence). The CDR3 loop is CASSYGPGSATEAFF. Written as DNA, the CDR3 is TGTGCCAGCAGTTACGGGCCCGGGAGTGCCACTGAAGCTTTCTTT.

The V call is TRBV19, the J call TRBJ1-6, with 8 bases matching TRBD1. Germline-derived CDR1 and CDR2 are LNHDA and SQIVND (reference sequence). This CDR3 contains 16 residues. Trimming removed 7 bases from V and 5 bases from J; junction bases left unmatched: 10. This CDR3 reads CASTDRQGFDNSPLHF. For the CDR3, the DNA is TGTGCCAGTACCGATAGACAGGGGTTTGATAATTCACCCCTCCACTTT.

The chain uses TRBV30 and TRBJ1-4; weak D call: TRBD1 (6 bases). The CDR3 is 13 amino acids. Per the germline V gene, CDR1 is GTSNPN and CDR2 is SVGIG (reference sequence). Between the trimmed V and J ends, which lost 4 bases and 8 bases, there was a span of 14 bases. CDR3 protein: CAWTGDGDEKLFF. Written as DNA, the CDR3 is TGTGCCTGGACAGGGGACGGAGACGAAAAACTGTTTTTT.

DNA of the CDR3: TGCGCCAGCAGCCCCCCGGGACAGGGTTATGTGACCCAGTACTTC. It encodes CASSPPGQGYVTQYF. The gene calls are TRBV5-1 and TRBJ2-5; 9 bases are a match to TRBD1. The germline CDR1 and CDR2 sequences are SGHRS and YFSETQ. J lost 7 bases, V lost 4 bases, and 11 bases had no gene match. The CDR3 runs to 15 residues.

A few counts support this clone. This chain connects TRBV2 to TRBJ2-2, with D maybe TRBD1 (6 bases). This CDR3 contains 16 residues. Germline V gene data show CDR1 as SNHLY and CDR2 as FYNNEI. V was cut by 4 bases and J by 0 bases, with 12 bases left in between. CDR3 DNA sequence: TGTGCCAGCAGTGCAAACAGGGACCCGAACACCGGGGAGCTGTTTTTT. Its translation is CASSANRDPNTGELFF.

The V call is TRBV9, the J call TRBJ2-3, with TRBD1 identical over 9 bases. Losses at the gene ends were 4 bases for V and 1 base for J; bases not matched to a gene: 7. The germline V gene encodes CDR1 SGDLS and CDR2 YYNGEE. The CDR3 consists of 16 residues. CDR3 coding DNA: TGTGCCAGCAGCAAGTACAGGGGGCAAGGCACAGATACGCAGTATTTT. Translated, it gives CASSKYRGQGTDTQYF.

The CDR3 sequence is CASRRITSATGELFF. CDR3 sequence (DNA): TGCGCCAGCAGGCGGATTACTAGCGCAACCGGGGAGCTGTTTTTT. The chain links TRBV5-1 to TRBJ2-2, with 7 bases that match TRBD2. CDR1 is SGHRS, CDR2 YFSETQ, per germline. Trimming removed 5 bases from V and 5 bases from J; junction bases left unmatched: 9. The CDR3 runs 15 residues.

The V and J genes are TRBV6-6 and TRBJ1-1; TRBD1 aligns across 11 bases. The CDR3 length is 16 residues. Germline assignment: CDR1 MNHNY and CDR2 SVGAGI (reference sequence). With V trimmed by 5 bases and J by 5 bases, 10 bases remained unmatched. CDR3 nucleotides: TGTGCCAGCAGTACGGGGACAGGGGGACAGGCTACTGAAGCTTTCTTT. Translated: CASSTGTGGQATEAFF.

The rearrangement joins TRBV5-3 to TRBJ1-6, with unresolved D. TRBV5-3 is given ORF status, its function remaining uncertain. V was clipped by 4 bases and J by 2 bases, with 4 bases between them. The CDR3 has 13 residues. CDR3 loop: CARSHAYNSPLHF. For the CDR3, the DNA is TGTGCCAGAAGCCATGCCTATAATTCACCCCTCCACTTT.

Of note for this clone: The sample carries other DNA sequences with the same CDR3. The rearrangement joins TRBV15 to TRBJ1-5; D uncertain. CDR3 length equals 12 residues. V lost 0 bases, J lost 7 bases, and 4 bases lay in between. Germline CDR1 and CDR2: LNHNV and YYDKDF (reference sequence). The CDR3 sequence: CATSRDRQPQHF. As DNA, the CDR3 is TGTGCCACCAGCAGAGATAGACAGCCCCAGCATTTT.

The rearrangement links TRBV7-2 to TRBJ2-3; TRBD1 might be the D (7 bases). Trimming left V 6 bases short and J 4 bases short, with 23 bases between. CDR3 length: 17 amino acids. Germline V CDR1 and CDR2: SGHTA, FQGNSA. CDR3 loop: CASSPQGTRASADTQYF. Written as DNA, the CDR3 is TGTGCCAGCAGTCCACAGGGGACTCGGGCATCAGCAGATACGCAGTATTTT.